These T cell receptor beta chains were read from a single sample in a study of identifying expanded T cells in peripheral blood. Generated by immunoSEQ multiplex PCR, the TCRdb table keeps only in-frame clones and is missing some. The table shows fewer than 85,000 clones, with 75% to 90% occurring only once. The sample consisted of blood. These receptors were taken from a person between 18 and 69 years old in good health. Each CDR3 is given with its conserved first and last residue. D genes are given only for firm matches. Clone size, where shown, is once, few, many, or a class for clones that have expanded.

d_gene: TRBD1
abundance: -
j_gene: TRBJ2-1
v_gene: TRBV9
CDR3aa: CASSVGTGPGNEQFF
CDR3nt: TGTGCCAGCAGCGTGGGGACAGGACCGGGGAATGAGCAGTTCTTC

d_gene: TRBD2
abundance: -
j_gene: TRBJ2-3
v_gene: TRBV11-1
CDR3aa: CASSPSGRAGDTQYF
CDR3nt: TGTGCCAGCAGCCCAAGCGGGAGGGCAGGGGATACGCAGTATTTT

d_gene: TRBD2
abundance: -
j_gene: TRBJ2-1
v_gene: TRBV7-9
CDR3aa: CASSRLLARTYNEQFF
CDR3nt: TGTGCCAGCAGCAGACTACTAGCGCGAACCTACAATGAGCAGTTCTTC

d_gene: -
abundance: -
j_gene: TRBJ2-2
v_gene: TRBV6-4
CDR3aa: CATAPGNTGELFF
CDR3nt: TGTGCCACCGCCCCCGGGAACACCGGGGAGCTGTTTTTT

d_gene: -
abundance: -
j_gene: TRBJ1-4
v_gene: TRBV30
CDR3aa: CAWSLGAGTNEKLFF
CDR3nt: TGTGCCTGGAGTTTAGGGGCTGGAACTAATGAAAAACTGTTTTTT

d_gene: -
abundance: -
j_gene: TRBJ1-1
v_gene: TRBV6-1
CDR3aa: CASSGGRTSGEAFF
CDR3nt: TGTGCCAGCAGTGGGGGACGGACCTCGGGAGAAGCTTTCTTT

d_gene: TRBD1
abundance: -
j_gene: TRBJ1-1
v_gene: TRBV5-6
CDR3aa: CASGLDRAKNTEAFF
CDR3nt: TGTGCCAGCGGATTGGACAGGGCCAAGAACACTGAAGCTTTCTTT

d_gene: -
abundance: few
j_gene: TRBJ2-2
v_gene: TRBV9
CDR3aa: CASSVTGQPGELFF
CDR3nt: TGTGCCAGCAGCGTAACAGGTCAACCCGGGGAGCTGTTTTTT

d_gene: TRBD1
abundance: -
j_gene: TRBJ1-5
v_gene: TRBV28
CDR3aa: CASSSSSTGGRGAQHF
CDR3nt: TGTGCCAGCAGTTCGAGTTCGACAGGGGGCAGGGGGGCCCAGCATTTT

d_gene: -
abundance: once
j_gene: TRBJ2-6
v_gene: TRBV2
CDR3aa: CASSEEGVSSGANVLTF
CDR3nt: TGTGCCAGCAGTGAAGAGGGGGTTAGTTCTGGGGCCAACGTCCTGACTTTC

d_gene: -
abundance: few
j_gene: TRBJ1-2
v_gene: TRBV18
CDR3aa: CASSDSGTPNYGYTF
CDR3nt: TGTGCCAGCTCAGATTCCGGGACACCTAACTATGGCTACACCTTC

d_gene: -
abundance: -
j_gene: TRBJ2-5
v_gene: TRBV7-2
CDR3aa: CASSLVRQNQETQYF
CDR3nt: TGTGCCAGCAGCTTAGTCCGACAGAACCAAGAGACCCAGTACTTC

d_gene: -
abundance: once
j_gene: TRBJ2-3
v_gene: TRBV9
CDR3aa: CASSVSGTDTQYF
CDR3nt: TGTGCCAGCAGCGTAAGTGGTACGGATACGCAGTATTTT

d_gene: -
abundance: -
j_gene: TRBJ1-1
v_gene: TRBV6-6
CDR3aa: CASEGTEAFF
CDR3nt: TGTGCCTCCGAAGGCACAGAAGCTTTCTTT

d_gene: -
abundance: -
j_gene: TRBJ1-3
v_gene: TRBV4-3
CDR3aa: CASSQDLGVNTIYF
CDR3nt: TGCGCCAGCAGCCAAGATCTTGGGGTCAACACCATATATTTT

d_gene: -
abundance: -
j_gene: TRBJ2-1
v_gene: TRBV27
CDR3aa: CASRGVSSYNEQFF
CDR3nt: TGTGCCAGCAGAGGGGTCAGCTCCTACAATGAGCAGTTCTTC

d_gene: -
abundance: -
j_gene: TRBJ2-5
v_gene: TRBV4-3
CDR3aa: CASSQVIGETETQYF
CDR3nt: TGCGCCAGCAGCCAAGTAATCGGGGAAACGGAGACCCAGTACTTC

d_gene: TRBD1
abundance: -
j_gene: TRBJ2-6
v_gene: TRBV5-1
CDR3aa: CASSLGGQGLTGANVLTF
CDR3nt: TGCGCCAGCAGCTTGGGGGGACAGGGCTTGACCGGGGCCAACGTCCTGACTTTC

d_gene: TRBD1
abundance: once
j_gene: TRBJ1-1
v_gene: TRBV14
CDR3aa: CASRLGTGGTEAFF
CDR3nt: TGTGCCAGCAGATTGGGGACAGGGGGCACTGAAGCTTTCTTT

d_gene: TRBD1
abundance: -
j_gene: TRBJ2-7
v_gene: TRBV19
CDR3aa: CASSRTGGFIEQYF
CDR3nt: TGTGCCAGTAGTAGGACAGGGGGCTTCATCGAGCAGTACTTC

d_gene: TRBD2
abundance: -
j_gene: TRBJ2-1
v_gene: TRBV9
CDR3aa: CASGLAGYNEQFF
CDR3nt: TGTGCCAGCGGACTAGCGGGGTACAATGAGCAGTTCTTC

d_gene: TRBD1
abundance: few
j_gene: TRBJ1-3
v_gene: TRBV18
CDR3aa: CASSHGTGSGNTIYF
CDR3nt: TGTGCCAGCTCACACGGGACAGGCTCTGGAAACACCATATATTTT

d_gene: -
abundance: -
j_gene: TRBJ2-3
v_gene: TRBV21-1
CDR3aa: CASSKDCGRAGTDTQYF
CDR3nt: TGTGCCAGCAGCAAAGATTGCGGGAGGGCCGGCACAGATACGCAGTATTTT

d_gene: TRBD2
abundance: -
j_gene: TRBJ2-7
v_gene: TRBV7-2
CDR3aa: CASSLVGTSLYEQYF
CDR3nt: TGTGCCAGCAGCTTAGTAGGGACTAGCCTCTACGAGCAGTACTTC

d_gene: -
abundance: -
j_gene: TRBJ1-4
v_gene: TRBV6-6
CDR3aa: CASSYSTEKLFF
CDR3nt: TGTGCCAGCAGTTACTCCACCGAAAAACTGTTTTTT

d_gene: -
abundance: -
j_gene: TRBJ2-3
v_gene: TRBV21-1
CDR3aa: CASSLPGQGFADTQYF
CDR3nt: TGTGCCAGCAGCTTGCCGGGACAGGGATTCGCAGATACGCAGTATTTT

d_gene: -
abundance: -
j_gene: TRBJ2-3
v_gene: TRBV14
CDR3aa: CASSQAPAATQYF
CDR3nt: TGTGCCAGCAGCCAAGCTCCAGCCGCTACGCAGTATTTT